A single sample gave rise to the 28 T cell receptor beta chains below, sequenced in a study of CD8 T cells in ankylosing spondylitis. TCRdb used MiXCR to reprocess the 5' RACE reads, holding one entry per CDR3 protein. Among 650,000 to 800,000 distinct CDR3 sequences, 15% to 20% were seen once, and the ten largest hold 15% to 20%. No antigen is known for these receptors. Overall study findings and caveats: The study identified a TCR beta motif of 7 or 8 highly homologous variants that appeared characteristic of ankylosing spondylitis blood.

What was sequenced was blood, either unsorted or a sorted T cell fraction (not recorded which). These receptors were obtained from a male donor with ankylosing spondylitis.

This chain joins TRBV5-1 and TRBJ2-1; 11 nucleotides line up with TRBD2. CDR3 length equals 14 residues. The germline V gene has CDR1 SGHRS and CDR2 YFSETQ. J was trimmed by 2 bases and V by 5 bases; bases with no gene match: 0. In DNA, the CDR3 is TGCGCCAGCAGGGGACTAGCGGCCTACAATGAGCAGTTCTTC. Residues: CASRGLAAYNEQFF. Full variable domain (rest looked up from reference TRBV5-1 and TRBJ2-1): KAGVTQTPRYLIKTRGQQVTLSCSPISGHRSVSWYQQTPGQGLQFLFEYFSETQRNKGNFPGRFSGRQFSNSRSEMNVSTLELGDSALYLCASRGLAAYNEQFFGPGTRLTVL.

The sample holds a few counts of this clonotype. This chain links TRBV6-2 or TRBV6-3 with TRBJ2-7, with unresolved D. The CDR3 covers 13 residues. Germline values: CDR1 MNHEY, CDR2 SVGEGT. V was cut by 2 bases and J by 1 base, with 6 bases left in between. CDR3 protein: CASSYHKSYEQYF. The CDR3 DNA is TGTGCCAGCAGTTACCACAAGTCCTACGAGCAGTACTTC.

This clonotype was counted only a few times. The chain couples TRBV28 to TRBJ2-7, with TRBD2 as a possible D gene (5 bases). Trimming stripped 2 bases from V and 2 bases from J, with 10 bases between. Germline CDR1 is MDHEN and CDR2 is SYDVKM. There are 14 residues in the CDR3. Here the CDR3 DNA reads TGTGCCAGCAGTTTAAATGAGGGAACCTACGAGCAGTACTTC. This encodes CASSLNEGTYEQYF.

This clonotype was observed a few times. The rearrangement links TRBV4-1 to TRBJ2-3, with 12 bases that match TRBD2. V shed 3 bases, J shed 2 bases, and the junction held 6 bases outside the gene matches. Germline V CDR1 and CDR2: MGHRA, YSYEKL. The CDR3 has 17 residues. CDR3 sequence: CASSQRGLAGTTDTQYF. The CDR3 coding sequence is TGCGCCAGCAGCCAGAGGGGACTAGCGGGCACCACAGATACGCAGTATTTT.

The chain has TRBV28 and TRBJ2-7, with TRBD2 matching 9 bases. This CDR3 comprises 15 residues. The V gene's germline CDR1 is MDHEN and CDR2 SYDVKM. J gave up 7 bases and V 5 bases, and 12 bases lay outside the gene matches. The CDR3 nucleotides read TGTGCCAGCAGTCCGTTGGCGGGAGGGCCGAGTGAGCAGTACTTC. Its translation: CASSPLAGGPSEQYF.

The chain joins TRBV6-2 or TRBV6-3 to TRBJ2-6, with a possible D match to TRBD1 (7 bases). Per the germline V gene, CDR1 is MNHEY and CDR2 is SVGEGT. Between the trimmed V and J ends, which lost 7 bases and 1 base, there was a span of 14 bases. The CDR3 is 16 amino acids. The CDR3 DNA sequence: TGTGCCAGCACACAGGGGAGGACGTCTGGGGCCAACGTCCTGACTTTC. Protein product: CASTQGRTSGANVLTF.

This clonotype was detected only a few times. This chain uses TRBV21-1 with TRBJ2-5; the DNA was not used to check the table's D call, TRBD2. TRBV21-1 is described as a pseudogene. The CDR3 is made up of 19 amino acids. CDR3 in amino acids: CASSPLGSALLKYQETQYF. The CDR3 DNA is TGTGCCAGCAGCCCACTAGGGTCGGCACTCCTGAAGTACCAAGAGACCCAGTACTTC.

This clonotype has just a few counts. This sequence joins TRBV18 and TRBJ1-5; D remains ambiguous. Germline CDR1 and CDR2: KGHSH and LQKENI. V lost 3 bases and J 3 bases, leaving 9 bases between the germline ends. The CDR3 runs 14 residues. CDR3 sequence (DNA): TGTGCCAGCTCACCCCAAGAACTCAATCAGCCCCAGCATTTT. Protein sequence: CASSPQELNQPQHF.

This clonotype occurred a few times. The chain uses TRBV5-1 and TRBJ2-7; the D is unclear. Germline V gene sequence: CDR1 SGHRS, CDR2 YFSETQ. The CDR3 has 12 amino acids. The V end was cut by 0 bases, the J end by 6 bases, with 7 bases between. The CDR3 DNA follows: TGCGCCAGCAGCTTGGAAGGTTCCGAGCAGTACTTC. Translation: CASSLEGSEQYF.

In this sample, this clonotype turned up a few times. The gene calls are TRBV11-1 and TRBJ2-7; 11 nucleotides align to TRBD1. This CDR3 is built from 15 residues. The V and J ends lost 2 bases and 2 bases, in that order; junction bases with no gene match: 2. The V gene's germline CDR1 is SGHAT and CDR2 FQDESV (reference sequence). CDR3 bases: TGTGCCAGCAGCTTAAGGGACAGGGGGGCCTACGAGCAGTACTTC. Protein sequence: CASSLRDRGAYEQYF.

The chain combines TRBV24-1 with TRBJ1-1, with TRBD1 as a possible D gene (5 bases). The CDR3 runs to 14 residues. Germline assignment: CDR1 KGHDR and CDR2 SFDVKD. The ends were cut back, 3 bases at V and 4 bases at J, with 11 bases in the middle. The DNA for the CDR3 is TGTGCCACCAGTGATGGGGGAGGCGGCACTGAAGCTTTCTTT. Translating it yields CATSDGGGGTEAFF.

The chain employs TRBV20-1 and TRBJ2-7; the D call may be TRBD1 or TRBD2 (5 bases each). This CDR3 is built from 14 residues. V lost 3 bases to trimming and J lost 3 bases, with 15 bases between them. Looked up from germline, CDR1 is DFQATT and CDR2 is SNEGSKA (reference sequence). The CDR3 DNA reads TGCAGTGCTAGCGGACCAAGAGGGGACTACGAGCAGTACTTC. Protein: CSASGPRGDYEQYF.

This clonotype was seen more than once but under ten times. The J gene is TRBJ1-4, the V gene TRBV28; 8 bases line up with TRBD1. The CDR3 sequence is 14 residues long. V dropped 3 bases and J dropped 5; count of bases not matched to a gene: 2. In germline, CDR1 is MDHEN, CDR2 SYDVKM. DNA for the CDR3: TGTGCCAGCAGTTTGGACAGGGTAAATGAAAAACTGTTTTTT. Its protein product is CASSLDRVNEKLFF.

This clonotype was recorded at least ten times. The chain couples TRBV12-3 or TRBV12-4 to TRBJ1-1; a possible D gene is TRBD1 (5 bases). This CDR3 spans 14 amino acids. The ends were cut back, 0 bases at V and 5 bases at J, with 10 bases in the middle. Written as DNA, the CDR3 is TGTGCCAGCAGTTTAGCGCGGGGGATGACTGAAGCTTTCTTT. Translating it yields CASSLARGMTEAFF.

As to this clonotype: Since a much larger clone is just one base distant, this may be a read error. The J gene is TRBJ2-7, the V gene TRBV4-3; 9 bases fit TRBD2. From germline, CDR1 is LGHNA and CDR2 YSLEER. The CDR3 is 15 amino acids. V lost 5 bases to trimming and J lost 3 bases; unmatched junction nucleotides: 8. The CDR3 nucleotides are TGCGCCAGCAGCACTCTAGCGGGAAGCTACTACGAGCAGTACTTC. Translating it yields CASSTLAGSYYEQYF.

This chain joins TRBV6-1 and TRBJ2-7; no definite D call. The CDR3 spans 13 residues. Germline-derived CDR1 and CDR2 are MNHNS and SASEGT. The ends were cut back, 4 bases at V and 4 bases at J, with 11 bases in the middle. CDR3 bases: TGTGCCAGCAGTGCCGATCGAACGTACGAGCAGTACTTC. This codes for CASSADRTYEQYF.

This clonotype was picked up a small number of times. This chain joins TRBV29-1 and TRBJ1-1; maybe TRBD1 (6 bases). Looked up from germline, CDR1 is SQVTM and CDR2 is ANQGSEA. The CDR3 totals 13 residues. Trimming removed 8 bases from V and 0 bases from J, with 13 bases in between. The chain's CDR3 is CSSSQGMNTEAFF. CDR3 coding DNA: TGCAGCTCTTCACAGGGTATGAACACTGAAGCTTTCTTT.

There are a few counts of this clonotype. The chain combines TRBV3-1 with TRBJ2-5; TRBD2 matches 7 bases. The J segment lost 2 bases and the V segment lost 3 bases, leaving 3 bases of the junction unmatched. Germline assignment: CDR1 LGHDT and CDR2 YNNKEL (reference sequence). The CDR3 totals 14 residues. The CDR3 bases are TGTGCCAGCAGCCACGGGGGGTTGCAAGAGACCCAGTACTTC. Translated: CASSHGGLQETQYF.

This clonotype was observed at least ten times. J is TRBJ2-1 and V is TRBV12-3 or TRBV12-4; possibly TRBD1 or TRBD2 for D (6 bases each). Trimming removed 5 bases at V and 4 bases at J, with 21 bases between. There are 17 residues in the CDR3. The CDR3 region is CASSSLGWGAEYNEQFF. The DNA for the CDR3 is TGTGCCAGCAGTAGTTTAGGGTGGGGGGCAGAGTACAATGAGCAGTTCTTC.

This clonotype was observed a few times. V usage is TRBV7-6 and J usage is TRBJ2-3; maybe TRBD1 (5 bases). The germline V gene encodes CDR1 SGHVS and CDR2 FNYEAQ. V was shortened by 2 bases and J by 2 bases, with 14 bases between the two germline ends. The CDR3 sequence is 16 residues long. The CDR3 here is CASSLRQGPSTDTQYF. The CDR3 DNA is TGTGCCAGCAGCTTAAGGCAGGGTCCATCCACAGATACGCAGTATTTT.

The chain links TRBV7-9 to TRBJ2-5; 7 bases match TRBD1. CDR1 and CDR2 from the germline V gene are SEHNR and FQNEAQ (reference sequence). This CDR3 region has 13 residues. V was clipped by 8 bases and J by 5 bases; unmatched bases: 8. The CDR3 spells CASEDRIFETQYF. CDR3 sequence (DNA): TGTGCCAGCGAGGACAGGATCTTTGAGACCCAGTACTTC.

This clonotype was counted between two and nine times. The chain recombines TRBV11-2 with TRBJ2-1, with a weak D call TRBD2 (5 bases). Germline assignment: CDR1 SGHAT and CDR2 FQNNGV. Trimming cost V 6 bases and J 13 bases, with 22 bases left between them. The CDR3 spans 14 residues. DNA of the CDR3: TGTGCCAGCAGTTCTATGCTTATGGAGGAAAGACAGTTCTTC. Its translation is CASSSMLMEERQFF.

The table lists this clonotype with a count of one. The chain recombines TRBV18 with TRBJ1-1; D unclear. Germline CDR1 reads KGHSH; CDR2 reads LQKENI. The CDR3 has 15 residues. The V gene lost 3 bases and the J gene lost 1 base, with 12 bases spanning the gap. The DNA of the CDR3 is TGTGCCAGCTCACCCTTGGATAGTGCGAACACTGAAGCTTTCTTT. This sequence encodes CASSPLDSANTEAFF.

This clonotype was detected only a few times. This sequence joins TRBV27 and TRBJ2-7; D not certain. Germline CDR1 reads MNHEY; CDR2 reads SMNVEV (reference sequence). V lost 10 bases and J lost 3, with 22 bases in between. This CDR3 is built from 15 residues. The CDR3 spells CATSGPGQKFYEQYF. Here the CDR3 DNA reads TGTGCCACTTCTGGTCCGGGCCAAAAGTTCTACGAGCAGTACTTC.

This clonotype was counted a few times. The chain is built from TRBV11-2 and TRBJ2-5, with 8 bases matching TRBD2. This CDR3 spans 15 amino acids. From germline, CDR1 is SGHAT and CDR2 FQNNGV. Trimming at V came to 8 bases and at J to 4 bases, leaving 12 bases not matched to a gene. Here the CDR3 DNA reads TGTGCCAGCCGGGGGGGGGGAAGGAACGGAGAGACCCAGTACTTC. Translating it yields CASRGGGRNGETQYF.

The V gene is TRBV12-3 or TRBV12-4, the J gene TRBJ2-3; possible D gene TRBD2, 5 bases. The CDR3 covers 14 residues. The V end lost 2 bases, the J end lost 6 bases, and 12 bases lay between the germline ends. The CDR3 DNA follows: TGTGCCAGCAGTTTAAGTACTAGATTGGATACGCAGTATTTT. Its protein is CASSLSTRLDTQYF.

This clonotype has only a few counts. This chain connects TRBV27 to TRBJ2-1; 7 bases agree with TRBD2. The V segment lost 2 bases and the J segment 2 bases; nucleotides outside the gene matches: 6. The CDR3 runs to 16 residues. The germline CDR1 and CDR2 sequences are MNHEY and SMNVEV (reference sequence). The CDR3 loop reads CASSLLTSVPYNEQFF. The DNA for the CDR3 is TGTGCCAGCAGTTTACTTACTAGCGTTCCCTACAATGAGCAGTTCTTC.

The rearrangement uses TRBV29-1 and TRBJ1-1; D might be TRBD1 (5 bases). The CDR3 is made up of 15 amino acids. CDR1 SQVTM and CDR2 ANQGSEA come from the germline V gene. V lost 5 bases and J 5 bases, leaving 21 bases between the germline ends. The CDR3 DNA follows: TGCAGCGTTAACCCCGGGGCACGCATGGGGACTGAAGCTTTCTTT. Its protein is CSVNPGARMGTEAFF.